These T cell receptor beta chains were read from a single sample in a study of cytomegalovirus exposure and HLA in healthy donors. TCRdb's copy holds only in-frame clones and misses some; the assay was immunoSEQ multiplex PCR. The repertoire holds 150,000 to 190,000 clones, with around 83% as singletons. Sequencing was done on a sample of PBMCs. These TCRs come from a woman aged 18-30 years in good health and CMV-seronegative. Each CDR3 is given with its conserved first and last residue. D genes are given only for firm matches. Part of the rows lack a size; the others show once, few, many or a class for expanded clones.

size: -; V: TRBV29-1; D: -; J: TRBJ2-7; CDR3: CSVEPEQDNSYEQYF; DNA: TGCAGCGTTGAACCCGAGCAGGACAACTCCTACGAGCAGTACTTC
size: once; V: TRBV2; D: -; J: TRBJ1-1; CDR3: CASSDHGKVNTEAFF; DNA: TGTGCCAGCAGTGATCACGGGAAAGTGAACACTGAAGCTTTCTTT
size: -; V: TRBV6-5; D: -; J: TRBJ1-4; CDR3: CASSVRQGYNEKLFF; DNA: TGTGCCAGCAGTGTCCGGCAGGGATATAATGAAAAACTGTTTTTT
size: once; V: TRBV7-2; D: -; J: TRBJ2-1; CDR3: CASSSYLVSGNEQFF; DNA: TGTGCCAGCAGCTCCTACCTCGTCTCAGGCAATGAGCAGTTCTTC
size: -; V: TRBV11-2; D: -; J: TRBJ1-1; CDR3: CASSFYASTEAFF; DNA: TGTGCCAGCAGCTTCTATGCGAGTACTGAAGCTTTCTTT
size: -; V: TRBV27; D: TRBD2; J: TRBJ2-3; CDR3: CASSPTSGGWGGTQYF; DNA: TGTGCCAGCAGTCCAACTAGCGGGGGATGGGGGGGTACGCAGTATTTT
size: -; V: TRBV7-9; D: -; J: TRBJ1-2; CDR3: CASSLSGRNYGYTF; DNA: TGTGCCAGCAGCTTATCAGGTCGGAACTATGGCTACACCTTC
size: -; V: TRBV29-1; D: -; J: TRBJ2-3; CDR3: CSVEDPGQRNTDTQYF; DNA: TGCAGCGTTGAAGATCCGGGTCAACGAAACACAGATACGCAGTATTTT
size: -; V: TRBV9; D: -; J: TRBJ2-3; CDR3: CASSPNSHTGTDTQYF; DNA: TGTGCCAGCAGCCCCAACAGCCATACGGGCACAGATACGCAGTATTTT
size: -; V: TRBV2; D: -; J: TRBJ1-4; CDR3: CASSVFRTNEKLFF; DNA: TGTGCCAGCAGTGTTTTCAGGACTAATGAAAAACTGTTTTTT
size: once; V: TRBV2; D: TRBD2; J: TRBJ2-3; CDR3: CASTPLGGGPRRDTQYF; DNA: TGTGCCAGCACTCCTCTCGGGGGGGGCCCACGGCGGGATACGCAGTATTTT
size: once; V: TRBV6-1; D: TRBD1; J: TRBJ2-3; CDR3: CASGDRVETDTQYF; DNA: TGTGCCAGCGGGGACAGGGTGGAGACAGATACGCAGTATTTT
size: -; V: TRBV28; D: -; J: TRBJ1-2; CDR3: CASSPGEWSYGYTF; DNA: TGTGCCAGCAGTCCCGGGGAGTGGAGCTATGGCTACACCTTC
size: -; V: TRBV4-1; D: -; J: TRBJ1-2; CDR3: CASSQERGSYGYTF; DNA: TGCGCCAGCAGCCAAGAAAGAGGATCCTATGGCTACACCTTC
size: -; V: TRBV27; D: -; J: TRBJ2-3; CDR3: CASSLWATPDTQYF; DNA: TGTGCCAGCAGTTTATGGGCCACCCCGGATACGCAGTATTTT
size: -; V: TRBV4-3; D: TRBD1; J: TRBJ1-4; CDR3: CASSQDLLGQGDEKLFF; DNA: TGCGCCAGCAGCCAAGATCTTTTGGGACAGGGGGATGAAAAACTGTTTTTT
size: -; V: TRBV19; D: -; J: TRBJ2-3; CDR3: CASRKPGDTQYF; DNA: TGTGCCAGTAGAAAACCGGGGGATACGCAGTATTTT
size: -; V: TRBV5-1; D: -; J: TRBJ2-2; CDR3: CASSTDNSGELFF; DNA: TGCGCCAGCAGCACCGATAACTCCGGGGAGCTGTTTTTT
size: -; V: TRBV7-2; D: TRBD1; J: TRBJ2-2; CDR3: CASSLAPGQGNTGELFF; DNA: TGTGCCAGCAGCTTAGCTCCGGGACAGGGAAACACCGGGGAGCTGTTTTTT
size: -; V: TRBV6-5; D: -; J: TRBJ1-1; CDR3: CASSYEGASTEAFF; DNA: TGTGCCAGCAGTTACGAGGGCGCGAGCACTGAAGCTTTCTTT
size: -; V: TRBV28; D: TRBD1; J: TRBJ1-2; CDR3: CATADRGYGYTF; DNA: TGTGCCACCGCGGACAGGGGCTATGGCTACACCTTC
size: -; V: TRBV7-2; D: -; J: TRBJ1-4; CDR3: CASSSFPTNEKLFF; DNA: TGTGCCAGCAGCTCATTCCCTACGAATGAAAAACTGTTTTTT
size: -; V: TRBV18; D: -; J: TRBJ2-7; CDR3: CASSPPSRGSGEQYF; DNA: TGTGCCAGCTCACCACCGTCAAGGGGAAGTGGCGAGCAGTACTTC
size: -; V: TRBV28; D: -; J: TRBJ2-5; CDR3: CASRSYRDGETQYF; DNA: TGTGCCAGCCGTTCGTACAGGGACGGAGAGACCCAGTACTTC
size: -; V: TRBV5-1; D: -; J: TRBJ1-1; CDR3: CASTAGQMNTEAFF; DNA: TGCGCCAGCACCGCGGGGCAGATGAACACTGAAGCTTTCTTT
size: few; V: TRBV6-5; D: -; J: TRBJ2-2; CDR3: CASSYDRDRAGELFF; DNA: TGTGCCAGCAGTTACGACCGGGATCGGGCCGGGGAGCTGTTTTTT
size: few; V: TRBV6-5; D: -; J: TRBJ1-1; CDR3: CASSRGGNTEAFF; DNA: TGTGCCAGCAGTAGGGGGGGAAACACTGAAGCTTTCTTT
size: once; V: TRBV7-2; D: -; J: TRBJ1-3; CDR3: CASSFDSVSGNTIYF; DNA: TGTGCCAGCAGCTTTGACAGTGTTTCTGGAAACACCATATATTTT
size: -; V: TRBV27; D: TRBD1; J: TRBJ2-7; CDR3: CASRPDRVGEQYF; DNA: TGTGCCAGCAGACCTGACAGGGTAGGGGAGCAGTACTTC
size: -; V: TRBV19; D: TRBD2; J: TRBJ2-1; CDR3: CASSMGTSGNEQFF; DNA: TGTGCCAGTAGTATGGGGACTAGCGGCAATGAGCAGTTCTTC
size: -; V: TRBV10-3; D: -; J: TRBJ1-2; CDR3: CAINQGGEDYGYTF; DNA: TGTGCCATCAACCAAGGAGGGGAAGATTATGGCTACACCTTC
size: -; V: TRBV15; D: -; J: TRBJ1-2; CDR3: CATSRDVKGTGGYTF; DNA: TGTGCCACCAGCAGAGATGTTAAAGGGACTGGGGGCTACACCTTC
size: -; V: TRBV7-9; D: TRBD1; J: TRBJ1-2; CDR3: CASSSLGQGGINYGYTF; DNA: TGTGCCAGCAGCTCCTTGGGTCAGGGGGGCATCAACTATGGCTACACCTTC
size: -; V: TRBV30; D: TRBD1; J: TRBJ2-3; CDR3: CAWSNRGPTDTQYF; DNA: TGTGCCTGGAGTAACAGGGGGCCGACAGATACGCAGTATTTT
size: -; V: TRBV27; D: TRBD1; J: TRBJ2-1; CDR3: CASSPTQGVNEQFF; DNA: TGTGCCAGCAGTCCGACCCAGGGGGTAAATGAGCAGTTCTTC
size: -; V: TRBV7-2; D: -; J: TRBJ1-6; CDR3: CASSPYQVEPLHF; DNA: TGTGCCAGCAGCCCATACCAGGTGGAACCCCTCCACTTT
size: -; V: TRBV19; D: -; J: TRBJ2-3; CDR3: CASSIGRSTDTQYF; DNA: TGTGCCAGTAGTATAGGCAGAAGCACAGATACGCAGTATTTT
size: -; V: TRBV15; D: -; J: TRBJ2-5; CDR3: CATSRPVSGEQYF; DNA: TGTGCCACCAGCAGACCCGTCTCCGGGGAGCAGTACTTC
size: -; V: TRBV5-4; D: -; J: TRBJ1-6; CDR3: CASSLQQNNSPLHF; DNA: TGTGCCAGCAGCTTGCAACAGAATAATTCACCCCTCCACTTT
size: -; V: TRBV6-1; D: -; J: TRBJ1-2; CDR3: CASSEPLLRLNYGYTF; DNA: TGTGCCAGCAGTGAACCATTACTGCGCCTTAACTATGGCTACACCTTC
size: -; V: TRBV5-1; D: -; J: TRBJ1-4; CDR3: CASSPGTITPEKLFF; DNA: TGCGCCAGCAGCCCGGGGACAATAACACCTGAAAAACTGTTTTTT
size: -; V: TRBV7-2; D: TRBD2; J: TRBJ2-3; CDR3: CASTSSGGLPHWTQYF; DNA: TGTGCCAGCACCTCTAGCGGGGGGCTCCCCCACTGGACGCAGTATTTT
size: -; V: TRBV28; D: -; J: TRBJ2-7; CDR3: CASSTTLGGNGGYEQYF; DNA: TGTGCCAGCAGTACCACCTTGGGGGGAAATGGTGGGTACGAGCAGTACTTC
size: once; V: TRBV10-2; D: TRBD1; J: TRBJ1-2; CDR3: CASSSDRGRDTGYTF; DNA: TGCGCCAGCAGTTCTGACAGGGGGCGGGACACTGGCTACACCTTC
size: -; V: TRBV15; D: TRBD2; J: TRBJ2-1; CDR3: CATSRDWAGGPYNEQFF; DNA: TGTGCCACCAGCAGAGATTGGGCGGGAGGGCCCTACAATGAGCAGTTCTTC
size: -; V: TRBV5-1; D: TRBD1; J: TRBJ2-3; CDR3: CASSWTGNPSRSTDTQYF; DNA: TGCGCCAGCAGCTGGACAGGGAACCCCAGTAGAAGCACAGATACGCAGTATTTT
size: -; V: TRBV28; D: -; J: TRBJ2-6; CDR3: CASSFIRSRLVANVLTF; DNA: TGTGCCAGCAGTTTTATTAGGTCCCGGCTAGTGGCCAACGTCCTGACTTTC
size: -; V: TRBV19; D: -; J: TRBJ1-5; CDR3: CASSRTGFNQPQHF; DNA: TGTGCCAGTAGCCGTACAGGGTTCAATCAGCCCCAGCATTTT
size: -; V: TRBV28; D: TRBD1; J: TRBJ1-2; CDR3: CASNRQGRYGYTF; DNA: TGTGCCAGCAACCGACAGGGCCGCTATGGCTACACCTTC
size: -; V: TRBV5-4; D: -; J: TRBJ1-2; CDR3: CASSLRGTGNYGYTF; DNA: TGTGCCAGCAGCTTGAGGGGGACCGGGAACTATGGCTACACCTTC
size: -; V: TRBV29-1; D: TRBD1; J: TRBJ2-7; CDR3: CSVDGTGVHEQYF; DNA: TGCAGCGTTGACGGGACAGGGGTCCACGAGCAGTACTTC
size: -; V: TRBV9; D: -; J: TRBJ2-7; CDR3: CASSADLAYEQYF; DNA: TGTGCCAGCAGCGCAGATCTAGCCTACGAGCAGTACTTC
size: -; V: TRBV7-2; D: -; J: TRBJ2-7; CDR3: CVSSPRLGYEQYF; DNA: TGTGTCAGCAGCCCCAGACTAGGGTACGAGCAGTACTTC
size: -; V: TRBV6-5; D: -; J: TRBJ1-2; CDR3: CASSPNDRLYGYTF; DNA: TGTGCCAGCAGTCCCAATGACAGGCTCTATGGCTACACCTTC
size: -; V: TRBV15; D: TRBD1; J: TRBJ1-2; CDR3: CATSRRGQRHYGYTF; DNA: TGTGCCACCAGCAGAAGGGGGCAACGTCACTATGGCTACACCTTC
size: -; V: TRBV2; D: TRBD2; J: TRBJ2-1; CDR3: CASSPSTGTSGSSGKDEQFF; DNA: TGTGCCAGCAGCCCAAGTACCGGGACTAGCGGGAGTTCGGGCAAGGATGAGCAGTTCTTC
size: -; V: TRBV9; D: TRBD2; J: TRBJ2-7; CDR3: CASMRERRPYEQYF; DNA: TGTGCCAGCATGCGGGAGCGGCGACCCTACGAGCAGTACTTC
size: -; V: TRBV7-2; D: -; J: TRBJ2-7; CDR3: CASSSRGQNMCEQYF; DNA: TGTGCCAGCAGCTCCCGTGGTCAGAACATGTGCGAGCAGTACTTC